A selection of T cell receptor beta chains follows, all from one sample in a study of liver allograft versus peripheral blood T cells. Using its own MiXCR run on the reads, TCRdb lists one record per CDR3 protein. In the table there are approximately 15,000 distinct CDR3 sequences, approximately 20% of which are singletons. The receptors come from a human patient who had a liver transplant. A share of the T cells may be of graft donor origin. The CDR3 runs from the conserved cysteine through the conserved F or W. Each record gives: CDR3 protein, CDR3 DNA, V gene, clone size, CDR3 length, D gene, J gene. The D gene is left open where the match is weak. Clone size, where shown, is once, few, many, or a class for clones that have expanded.

CASSIGPESYGYTF | TGTGCCAGTAGTATCGGTCCGGAGTCCTATGGCTACACCTTC | TRBV19 | many | 14 | - | TRBJ1-2
CASTSQSGNTIYF | TGTGCCAGCACCTCCCAGTCTGGAAACACCATATATTTT | TRBV28 | - | 13 | - | TRBJ1-3
CASSISGGTDYGYTF | TGTGCCAGTAGTATATCGGGGGGAACAGATTATGGCTACACCTTC | TRBV19 | many | 15 | - | TRBJ1-2
CSATRMTAGGSDTQYF | TGCAGTGCTACCCGGATGACAGCGGGGGGATCAGATACGCAGTATTTT | TRBV20-1 | - | 16 | TRBD2 | TRBJ2-3
CASSPLTSGRARETQYF | TGTGCCAGCAGCCCGCTTACCAGCGGGAGGGCCAGGGAGACCCAGTACTTC | TRBV6-2/TRBV6-3 | - | 17 | TRBD2 | TRBJ2-5
CASSAAGGGNNQPQHF | TGTGCCAGCAGTGCCGCCGGGGGAGGGAACAATCAGCCCCAGCATTTT | TRBV28 | - | 16 | - | TRBJ1-5
CASSSRYSNQPQHF | TGTGCCAGCAGCTCACGGTATAGCAATCAGCCCCAGCATTTT | TRBV7-2 | few | 14 | - | TRBJ1-5
CASSRGTAMNTEAFF | TGTGCCAGCAGCCGGGGGACAGCCATGAACACTGAAGCTTTCTTT | TRBV7-2 | many | 15 | TRBD1 | TRBJ1-1
CASKTSGGYEQYF | TGTGCCAGCAAGACTAGCGGGGGCTACGAGCAGTACTTC | TRBV6-1 | many | 13 | TRBD2 | TRBJ2-7
CASSYLRYSNQPQHF | TGTGCCAGCAGTTACCTCAGATATAGCAATCAGCCCCAGCATTTT | TRBV6-6 | - | 15 | - | TRBJ1-5
CASTDPGQGAGNTIYF | TGTGCCAGCACAGACCCGGGACAGGGTGCTGGAAACACCATATATTTT | TRBV6-6 | - | 16 | TRBD1 | TRBJ1-3
CASRRDRGNGYTF | TGTGCCAGCAGGCGAGACAGGGGGAATGGCTACACCTTC | TRBV28 | medium-sized | 13 | TRBD1 | TRBJ1-2
CASSPDRYSNQPQHF | TGTGCCAGCTCACCCGACAGGTATAGCAATCAGCCCCAGCATTTT | TRBV18 | few | 15 | - | TRBJ1-5
CASSAGGGPYEQYF | TGTGCCAGCAGCGCGGGTGGGGGTCCCTACGAGCAGTACTTC | TRBV5-6 | many | 14 | - | TRBJ2-7
CASSYSPSAPEGEQYF | TGTGCCAGCAGTTACTCGCCCAGTGCCCCCGAGGGGGAGCAGTACTTC | TRBV6-2/TRBV6-3 | many | 16 | - | TRBJ2-7
CASSVSSGRYNEQFF | TGTGCCAGCAGCGTCTCTAGCGGGCGCTACAATGAGCAGTTCTTC | TRBV9 | - | 15 | TRBD2 | TRBJ2-1
CASSPLRLAGEETQYF | TGTGCCAGCAGCCCCTTACGACTAGCGGGAGAAGAGACCCAGTACTTC | TRBV14 | few | 16 | TRBD2 | TRBJ2-5
CASSVDMGDNEQFF | TGTGCCAGCAGCGTAGATATGGGCGACAATGAGCAGTTCTTC | TRBV9 | - | 14 | - | TRBJ2-1
CASSSPGRSTDTQYF | TGTGCCAGCAGTTCGCCGGGACGGAGCACAGATACGCAGTATTTT | TRBV28 | few | 15 | - | TRBJ2-3
CATSVEPDTQYF | TGTGCCACCAGTGTGGAGCCAGATACGCAGTATTTT | TRBV24-1 | - | 12 | - | TRBJ2-3
CASSLNPENEQFF | TGTGCCAGCAGTTTAAACCCGGAGAATGAGCAGTTCTTC | TRBV27 | many | 13 | - | TRBJ2-1
CASSLGREETQYF | TGTGCCAGCAGCTTGGGCAGGGAAGAGACCCAGTACTTC | TRBV5-6 | many | 13 | - | TRBJ2-5
CASSWRDQPQHF | TGTGCCAGCAGTTGGAGGGATCAGCCCCAGCATTTT | TRBV28 | few | 12 | - | TRBJ1-5
CASRFKGLGNSPLHF | TGTGCCAGTAGATTTAAGGGACTCGGCAATTCACCCCTCCACTTT | TRBV19 | many | 15 | - | TRBJ1-6